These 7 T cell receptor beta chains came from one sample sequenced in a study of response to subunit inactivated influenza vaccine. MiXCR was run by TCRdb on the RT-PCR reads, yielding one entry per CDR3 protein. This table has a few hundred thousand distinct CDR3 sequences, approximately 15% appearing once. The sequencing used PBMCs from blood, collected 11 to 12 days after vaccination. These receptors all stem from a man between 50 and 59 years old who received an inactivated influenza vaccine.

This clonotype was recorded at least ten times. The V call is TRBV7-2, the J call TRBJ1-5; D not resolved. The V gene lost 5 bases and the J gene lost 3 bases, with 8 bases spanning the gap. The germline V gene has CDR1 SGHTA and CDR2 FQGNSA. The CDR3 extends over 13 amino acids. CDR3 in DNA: TGTGCCAGCAGCCCTAAATCCAATCAGCCCCAGCATTTT. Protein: CASSPKSNQPQHF.

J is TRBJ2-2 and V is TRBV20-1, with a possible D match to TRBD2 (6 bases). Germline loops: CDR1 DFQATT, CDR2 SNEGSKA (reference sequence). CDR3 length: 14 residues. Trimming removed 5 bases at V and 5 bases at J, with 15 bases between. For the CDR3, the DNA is TGCAGTGCTGAGACTAGGAGTCAAACCGGGGAGCTGTTTTTT. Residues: CSAETRSQTGELFF.

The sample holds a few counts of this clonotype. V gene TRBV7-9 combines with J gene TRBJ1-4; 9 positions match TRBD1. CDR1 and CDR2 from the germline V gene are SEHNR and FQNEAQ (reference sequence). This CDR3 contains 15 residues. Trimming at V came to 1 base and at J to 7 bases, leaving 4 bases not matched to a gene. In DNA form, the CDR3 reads TGTGCCAGCAGCTTAGGGGGACAGGGTTCTGAAAAACTGTTTTTT. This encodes CASSLGGQGSEKLFF.

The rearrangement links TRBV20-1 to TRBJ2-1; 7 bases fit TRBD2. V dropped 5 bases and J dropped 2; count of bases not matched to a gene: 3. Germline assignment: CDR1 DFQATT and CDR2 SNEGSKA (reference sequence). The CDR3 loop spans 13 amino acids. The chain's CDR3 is CSASSGAYNEQFF. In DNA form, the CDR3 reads TGCAGTGCTTCCAGCGGGGCCTACAATGAGCAGTTCTTC.

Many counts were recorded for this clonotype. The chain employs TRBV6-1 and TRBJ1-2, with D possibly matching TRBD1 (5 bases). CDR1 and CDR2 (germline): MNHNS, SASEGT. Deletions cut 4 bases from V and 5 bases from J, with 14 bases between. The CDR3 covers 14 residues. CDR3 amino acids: CASSGVSGGYGYTF. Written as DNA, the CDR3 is TGTGCCAGCAGTGGAGTGTCGGGGGGATATGGCTACACCTTC.

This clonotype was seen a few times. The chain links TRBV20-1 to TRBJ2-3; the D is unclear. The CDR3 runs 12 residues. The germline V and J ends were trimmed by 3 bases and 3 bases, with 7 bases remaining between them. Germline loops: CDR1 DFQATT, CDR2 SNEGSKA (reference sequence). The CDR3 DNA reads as TGCAGTGCTAGTCGTTTTACAGATACGCAGTATTTT. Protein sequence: CSASRFTDTQYF.

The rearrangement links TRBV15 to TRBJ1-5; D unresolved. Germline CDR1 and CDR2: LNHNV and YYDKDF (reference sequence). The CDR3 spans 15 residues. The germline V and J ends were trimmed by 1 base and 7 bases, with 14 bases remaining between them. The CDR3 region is CATSRGAYPGQPQHF. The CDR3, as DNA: TGTGCCACCAGCAGAGGGGCTTACCCGGGGCAGCCCCAGCATTTT.